Listed here is a single T cell receptor beta chain. No antigen is known for it. The data were obtained in a study of cytomegalovirus exposure and HLA in healthy donors. Regarding the study as a whole: As was reported, the HLA-A and HLA-B alleles of most subjects were accurately predicted from TCR beta sequences. As a later analysis showed, several of the most significant clusters appeared to be linked to common viral pathogens.

Trimming took 2 bases from V and 2 from J, leaving 13 bases between them. The CDR3 totals 15 residues. Germline V CDR1 and CDR2: SEHNR, FQNEAQ (reference sequence). A multiplex PCR was run with 60 Vbeta primers and 13 Jbeta primers. Repertoires were generated with immunoSEQ multiplex PCR, while TCRdb's copy carries only in-frame clones and drops some. The data show about 190,000 clones, 81% seen once. The clonotype comes from a man between 45 and 60 years old in good health and CMV-seronegative. Sequencing was carried out using PBMCs. The chain couples TRBV7-9 to TRBJ2-7; D ambiguous. CDR3 sequence reads: CASSLRSARTYEQYF. In DNA, the CDR3 is TGTGCCAGCAGCTTAAGAAGCGCTAGGACCTACGAGCAGTACTTC.